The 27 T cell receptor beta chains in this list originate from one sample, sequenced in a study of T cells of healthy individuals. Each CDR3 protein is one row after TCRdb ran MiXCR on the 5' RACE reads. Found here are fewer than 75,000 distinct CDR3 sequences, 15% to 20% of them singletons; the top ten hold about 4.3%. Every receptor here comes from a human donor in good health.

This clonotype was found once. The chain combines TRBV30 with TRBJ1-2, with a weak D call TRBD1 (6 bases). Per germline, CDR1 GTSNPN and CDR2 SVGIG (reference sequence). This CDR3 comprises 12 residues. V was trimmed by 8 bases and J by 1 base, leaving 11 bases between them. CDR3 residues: CAGTGLNYGYTF. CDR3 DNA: TGTGCCGGAACAGGGCTTAACTATGGCTACACCTTC. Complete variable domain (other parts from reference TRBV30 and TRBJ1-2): SQTIHQWPATLVQPVGSPLSLECTVEGTSNPNLYWYRQAAGRGLQLLFYSVGIGQISSEVPQNLSASRPQDRQFILSSKKLLLSDSGFYLCAGTGLNYGYTFGSGTRLTVV.

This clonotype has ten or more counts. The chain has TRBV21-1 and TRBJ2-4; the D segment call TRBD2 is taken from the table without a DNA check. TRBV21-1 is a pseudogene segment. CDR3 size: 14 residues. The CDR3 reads CASSKGYPLGIQYF. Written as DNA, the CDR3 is TGTGCCAGCAGCAAAGGGTACCCGCTGGGCATTCAGTACTTC.

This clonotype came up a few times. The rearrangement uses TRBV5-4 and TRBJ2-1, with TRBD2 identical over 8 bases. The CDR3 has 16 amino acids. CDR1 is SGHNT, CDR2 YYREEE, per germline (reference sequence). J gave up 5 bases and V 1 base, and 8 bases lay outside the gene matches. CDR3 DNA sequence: TGTGCCAGCAGCTTGCCCAGGCGGGGGGACAACAATGAGCAGTTCTTC. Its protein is CASSLPRRGDNNEQFF.

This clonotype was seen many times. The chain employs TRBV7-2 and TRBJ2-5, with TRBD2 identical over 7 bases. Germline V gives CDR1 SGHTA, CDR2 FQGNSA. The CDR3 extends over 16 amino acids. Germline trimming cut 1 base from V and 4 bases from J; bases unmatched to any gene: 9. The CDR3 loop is CASSLGGGVRGETQYF. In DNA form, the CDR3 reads TGTGCCAGCAGCTTAGGGGGGGGAGTCCGTGGAGAGACCCAGTACTTC. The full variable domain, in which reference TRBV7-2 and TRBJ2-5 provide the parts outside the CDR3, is GAGVSQSPSNKVTEKGKDVELRCDPISGHTALYWYRQSLGQGLEFLIYFQGNSAPDKSGLPSDRFSAERTGGSVSTLTIQRTQQEDSAVYLCASSLGGGVRGETQYFGPGTRLLVL.

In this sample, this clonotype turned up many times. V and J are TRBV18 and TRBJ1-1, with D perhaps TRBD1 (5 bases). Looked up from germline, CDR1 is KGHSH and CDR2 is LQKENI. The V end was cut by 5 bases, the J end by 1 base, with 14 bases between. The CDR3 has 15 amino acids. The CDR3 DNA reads TGTGCCAGCTCAGCTCGGGACGGACCGAACACTGAAGCTTTCTTT. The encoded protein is CASSARDGPNTEAFF.

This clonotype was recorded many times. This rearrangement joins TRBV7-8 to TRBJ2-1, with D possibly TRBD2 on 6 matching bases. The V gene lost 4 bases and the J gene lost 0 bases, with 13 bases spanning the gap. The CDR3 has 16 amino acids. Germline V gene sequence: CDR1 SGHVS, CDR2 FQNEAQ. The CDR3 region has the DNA TGTGCCAGCAGCTACGGCTATAGCGGCTCCTACAATGAGCAGTTCTTC. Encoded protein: CASSYGYSGSYNEQFF.

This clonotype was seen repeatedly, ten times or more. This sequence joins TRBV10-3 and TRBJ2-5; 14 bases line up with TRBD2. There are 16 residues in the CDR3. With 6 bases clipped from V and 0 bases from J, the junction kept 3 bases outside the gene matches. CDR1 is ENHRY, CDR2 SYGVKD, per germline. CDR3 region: CAIRPGLAGDQETQYF. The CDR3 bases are TGTGCCATCAGGCCGGGACTAGCGGGGGACCAAGAGACCCAGTACTTC.

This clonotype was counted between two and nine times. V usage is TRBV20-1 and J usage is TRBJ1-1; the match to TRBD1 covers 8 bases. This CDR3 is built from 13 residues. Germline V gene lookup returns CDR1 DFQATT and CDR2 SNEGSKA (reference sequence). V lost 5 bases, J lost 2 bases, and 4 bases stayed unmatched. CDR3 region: CSAGAGGNTEAFF. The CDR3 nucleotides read TGCAGTGCTGGGGCAGGGGGCAACACTGAAGCTTTCTTT.

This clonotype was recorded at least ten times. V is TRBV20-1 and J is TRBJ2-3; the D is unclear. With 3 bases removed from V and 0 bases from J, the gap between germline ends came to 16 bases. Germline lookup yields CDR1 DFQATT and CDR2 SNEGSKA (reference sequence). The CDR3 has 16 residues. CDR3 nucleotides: TGCAGTGCTAGCGGTGTTGGGTGGGATAGCACAGATACGCAGTATTTT. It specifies CSASGVGWDSTDTQYF.

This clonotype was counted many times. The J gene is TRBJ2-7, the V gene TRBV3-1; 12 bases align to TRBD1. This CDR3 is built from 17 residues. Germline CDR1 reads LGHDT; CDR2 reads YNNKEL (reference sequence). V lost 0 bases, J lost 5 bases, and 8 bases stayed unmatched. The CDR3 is CASSQDSHGTGGHEQYF. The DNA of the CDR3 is TGTGCCAGCAGCCAAGATAGCCACGGGACAGGGGGCCACGAGCAGTACTTC.

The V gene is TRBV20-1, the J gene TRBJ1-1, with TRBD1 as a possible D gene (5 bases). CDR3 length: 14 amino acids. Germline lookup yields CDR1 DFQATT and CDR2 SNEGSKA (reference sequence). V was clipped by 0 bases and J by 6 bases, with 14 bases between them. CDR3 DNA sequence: TGCAGTGCTAGAGATAGGCGGGGACGTGCTGAAGCTTTCTTT. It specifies CSARDRRGRAEAFF.

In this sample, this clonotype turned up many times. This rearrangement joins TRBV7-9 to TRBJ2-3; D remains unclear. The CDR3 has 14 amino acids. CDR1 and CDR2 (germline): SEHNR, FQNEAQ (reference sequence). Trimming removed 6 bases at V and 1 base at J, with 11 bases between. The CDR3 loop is CASRRSTGTDTQYF. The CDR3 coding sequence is TGTGCCAGCAGAAGGTCGACGGGCACAGATACGCAGTATTTT.

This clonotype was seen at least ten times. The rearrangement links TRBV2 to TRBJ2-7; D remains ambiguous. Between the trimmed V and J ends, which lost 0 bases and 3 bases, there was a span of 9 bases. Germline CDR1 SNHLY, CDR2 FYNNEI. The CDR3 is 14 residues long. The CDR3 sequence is CASSEALSRYEQYF. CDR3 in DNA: TGTGCCAGCAGTGAAGCGCTTTCCCGCTACGAGCAGTACTTC.

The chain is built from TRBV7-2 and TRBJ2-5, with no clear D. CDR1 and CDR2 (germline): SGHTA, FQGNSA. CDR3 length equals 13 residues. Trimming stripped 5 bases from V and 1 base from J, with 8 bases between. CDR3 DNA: TGTGCCAGCAGCCGCCGATTCCAAGAGACCCAGTACTTC. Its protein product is CASSRRFQETQYF.

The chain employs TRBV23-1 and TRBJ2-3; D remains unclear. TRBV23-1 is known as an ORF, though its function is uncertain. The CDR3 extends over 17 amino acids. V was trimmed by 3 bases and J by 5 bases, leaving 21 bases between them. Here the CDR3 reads CASSHPRNPTPGDTQYF. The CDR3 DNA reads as TGCGCCAGCAGTCACCCCCGTAATCCAACCCCGGGAGATACGCAGTATTTT.

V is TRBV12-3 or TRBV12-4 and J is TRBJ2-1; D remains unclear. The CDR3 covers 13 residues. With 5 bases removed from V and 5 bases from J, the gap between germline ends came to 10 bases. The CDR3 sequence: CASSPDTNNEQFF. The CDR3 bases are TGTGCCAGCAGTCCCGACACCAACAATGAGCAGTTCTTC.

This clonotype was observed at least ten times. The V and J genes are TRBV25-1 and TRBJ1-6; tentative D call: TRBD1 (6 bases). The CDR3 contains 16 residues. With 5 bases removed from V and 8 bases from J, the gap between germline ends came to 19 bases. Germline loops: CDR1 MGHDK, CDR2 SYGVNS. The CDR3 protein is CASSTPEQGGDSPLHF. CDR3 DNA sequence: TGTGCCAGCAGTACACCGGAACAGGGAGGGGATTCACCCCTCCACTTT.

CDR3 sequence (DNA): TGCGCCAGCAGCCAAGATATTGAAGATACGCAGTATTTT. This translates into CASSQDIEDTQYF. V is TRBV4-3 and J is TRBJ2-3, with D unclear. The germline CDR1 and CDR2 sequences are LGHNA and YSLEER. The CDR3 has 13 residues. Trimming removed 0 bases at V and 5 bases at J, with 6 bases between.

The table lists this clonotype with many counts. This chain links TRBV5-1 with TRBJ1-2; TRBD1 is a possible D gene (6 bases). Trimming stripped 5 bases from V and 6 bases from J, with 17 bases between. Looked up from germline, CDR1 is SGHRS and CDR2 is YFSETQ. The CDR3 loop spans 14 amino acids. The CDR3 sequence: CASREHPRQDGYTF. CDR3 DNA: TGCGCCAGCAGGGAACACCCTCGACAGGATGGCTACACCTTC.

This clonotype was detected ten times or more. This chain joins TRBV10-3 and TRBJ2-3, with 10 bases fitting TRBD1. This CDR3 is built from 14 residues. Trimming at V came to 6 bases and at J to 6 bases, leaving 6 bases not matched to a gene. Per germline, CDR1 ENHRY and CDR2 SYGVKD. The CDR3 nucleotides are TGTGCCATCAGCGAAGGGGGACAGGGGGATACGCAGTATTTT. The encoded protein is CAISEGGQGDTQYF.

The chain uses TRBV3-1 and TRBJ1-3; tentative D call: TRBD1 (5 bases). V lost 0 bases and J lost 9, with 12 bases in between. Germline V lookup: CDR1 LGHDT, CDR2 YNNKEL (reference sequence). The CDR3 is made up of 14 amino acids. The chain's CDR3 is CASSQEGQDGTIYF. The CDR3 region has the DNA TGTGCCAGCAGCCAAGAAGGACAAGACGGCACCATATATTTT.

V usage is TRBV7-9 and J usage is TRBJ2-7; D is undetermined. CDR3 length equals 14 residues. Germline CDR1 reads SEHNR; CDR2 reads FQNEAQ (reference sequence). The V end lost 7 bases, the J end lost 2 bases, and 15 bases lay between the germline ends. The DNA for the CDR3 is TGTGCCAGCACCTTCCGTGAAAACCCCTACGAGCAGTACTTC. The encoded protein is CASTFRENPYEQYF.

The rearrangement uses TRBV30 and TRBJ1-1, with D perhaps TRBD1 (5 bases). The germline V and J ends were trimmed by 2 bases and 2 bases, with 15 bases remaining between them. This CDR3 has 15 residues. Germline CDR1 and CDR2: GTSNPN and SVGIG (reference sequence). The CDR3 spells CAWSKKRQYNTEAFF. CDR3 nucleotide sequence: TGTGCCTGGAGTAAGAAGAGACAGTACAACACTGAAGCTTTCTTT.

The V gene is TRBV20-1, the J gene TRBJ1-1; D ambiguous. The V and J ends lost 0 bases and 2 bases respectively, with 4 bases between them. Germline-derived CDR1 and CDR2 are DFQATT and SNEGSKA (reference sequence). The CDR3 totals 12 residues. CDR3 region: CSARESNTEAFF. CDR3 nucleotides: TGCAGTGCTAGAGAGAGCAACACTGAAGCTTTCTTT.

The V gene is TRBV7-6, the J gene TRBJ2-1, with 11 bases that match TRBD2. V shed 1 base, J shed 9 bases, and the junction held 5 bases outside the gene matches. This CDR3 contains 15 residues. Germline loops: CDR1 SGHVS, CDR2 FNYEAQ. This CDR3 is CASSLGVAGGFEQFF. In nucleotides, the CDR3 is TGTGCCAGCAGCTTAGGAGTAGCGGGAGGGTTTGAGCAGTTCTTC.

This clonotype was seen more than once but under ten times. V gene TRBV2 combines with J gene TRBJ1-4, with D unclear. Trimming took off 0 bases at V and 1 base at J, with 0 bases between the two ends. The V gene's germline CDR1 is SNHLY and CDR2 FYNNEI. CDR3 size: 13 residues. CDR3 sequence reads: CASSEATNEKLFF. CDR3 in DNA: TGTGCCAGCAGTGAAGCAACTAATGAAAAACTGTTTTTT. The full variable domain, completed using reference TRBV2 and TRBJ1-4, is EPEVTQTPSHQVTQMGQEVILRCVPISNHLYFYWYRQILGQKVEFLVSFYNNEISEKSEIFDDQFSVERPDGSNFTLKIRSTKLEDSAMYFCASSEATNEKLFFGSGTQLSVL.

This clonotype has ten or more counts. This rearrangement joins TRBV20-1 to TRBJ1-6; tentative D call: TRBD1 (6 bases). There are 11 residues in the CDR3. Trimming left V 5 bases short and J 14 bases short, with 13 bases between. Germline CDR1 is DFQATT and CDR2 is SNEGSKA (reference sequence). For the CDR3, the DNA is TGCAGTGCTGTCGCAGGGGAATCCCTCCACTTT. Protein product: CSAVAGESLHF.